The sequence of this T cell receptor beta chain was determined in a study of technical replicates of blood from a handful of donors (dated by TCRdb to about 2017). Library creation used the immunoSEQ multiplex PCR assay. As stored in TCRdb, this immuneACCESS dataset retains in-frame rearrangements with V and J assigned. A fraction of the clones does not appear; measured against another copy, unresolved V genes explain less than half of the discrepancy, and the remainder lacks a known reason. Across this sample there are 60,000 to 90,000 clones, with roughly 92% seen only once. Over 0.3% of the sample belongs to the ten largest clones. Trimming removed 3 bases from V and 2 bases from J; the gene matches leave 5 bases unexplained. The germline V gene sets CDR1 to MNHNS and CDR2 to SASEGT. Inclusive of the bounding cysteine and phenylalanine, the CDR3 is 15 residues long. Of the read, only the CDR3 DNA is kept; its 45 bases are in frame from base 1.

Comments on this clone: Its target antigen remains unknown. No base-level quality is on record; no much larger clone is a single base apart.

Sequenced input: T cells isolated from PBMCs. This sequence uses TRBV6-1 and TRBJ2-3; 7 of the junction bases match TRBD1. The source is a human donor in good health. The CDR3 in this case is CASSEGQFVTDTQYF. In nucleotides, the sequence is TGTGCCAGCAGTGAGGGACAGTTCGTCACAGATACGCAGTATTTT.